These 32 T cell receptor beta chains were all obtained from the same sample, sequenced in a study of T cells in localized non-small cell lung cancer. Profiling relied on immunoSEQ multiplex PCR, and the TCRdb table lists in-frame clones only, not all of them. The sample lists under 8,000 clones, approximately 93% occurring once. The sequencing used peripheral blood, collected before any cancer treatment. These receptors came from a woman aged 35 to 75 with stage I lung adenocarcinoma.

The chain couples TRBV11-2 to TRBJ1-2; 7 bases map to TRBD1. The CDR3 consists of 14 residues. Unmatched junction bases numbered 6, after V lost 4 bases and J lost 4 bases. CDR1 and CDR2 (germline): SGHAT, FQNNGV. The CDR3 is CASSSTGQGYGYTF. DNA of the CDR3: TGTGCCAGCAGCTCGACAGGGCAGGGCTATGGCTACACCTTC.

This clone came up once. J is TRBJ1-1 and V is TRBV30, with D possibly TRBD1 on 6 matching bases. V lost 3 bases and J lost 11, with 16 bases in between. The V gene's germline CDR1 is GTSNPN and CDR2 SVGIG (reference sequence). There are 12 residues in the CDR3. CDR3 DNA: TGTGCCTGGAGGTCCGCTCGACAGGAGGCTTTCTTT. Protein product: CAWRSARQEAFF.

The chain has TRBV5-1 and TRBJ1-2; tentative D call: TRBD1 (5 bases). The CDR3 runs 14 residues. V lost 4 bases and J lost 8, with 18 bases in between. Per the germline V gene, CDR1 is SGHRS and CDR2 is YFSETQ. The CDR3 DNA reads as TGCGCCAGCAGCCCCGAGGGGTCAGATAGGGGCTACACCTTC. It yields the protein CASSPEGSDRGYTF.

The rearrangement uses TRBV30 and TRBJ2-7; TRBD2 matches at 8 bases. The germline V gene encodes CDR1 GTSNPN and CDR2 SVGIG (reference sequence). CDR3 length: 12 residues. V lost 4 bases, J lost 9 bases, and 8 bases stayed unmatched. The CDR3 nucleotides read TGTGCCTGGAATAGCGGGGAAGTTGGGCAGTACTTC. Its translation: CAWNSGEVGQYF.

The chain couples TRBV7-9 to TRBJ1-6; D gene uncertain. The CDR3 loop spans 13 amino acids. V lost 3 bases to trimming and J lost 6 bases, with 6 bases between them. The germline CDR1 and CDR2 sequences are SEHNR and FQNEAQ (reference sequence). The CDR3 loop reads CASSFDLNSPLHF. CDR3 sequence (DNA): TGTGCCAGCAGCTTTGACCTTAATTCACCCCTCCACTTT.

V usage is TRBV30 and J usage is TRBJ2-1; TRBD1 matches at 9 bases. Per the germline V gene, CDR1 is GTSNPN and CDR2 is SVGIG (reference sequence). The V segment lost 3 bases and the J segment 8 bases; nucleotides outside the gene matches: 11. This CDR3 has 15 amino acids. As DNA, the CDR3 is TGTGCCTGGAGCACTCCCGGGACAGGGAGAGATGAGCAGTTCTTC. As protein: CAWSTPGTGRDEQFF.

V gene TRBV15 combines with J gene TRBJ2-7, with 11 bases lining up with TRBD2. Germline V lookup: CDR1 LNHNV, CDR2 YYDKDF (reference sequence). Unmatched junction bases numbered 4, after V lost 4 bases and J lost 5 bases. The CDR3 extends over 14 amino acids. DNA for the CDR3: TGTGCCACCAGCATACGGGGACTAGCGGACGAGCAGTACTTC. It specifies CATSIRGLADEQYF. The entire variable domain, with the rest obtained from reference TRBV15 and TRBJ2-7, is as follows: DAMVIQNPRYQVTQFGKPVTLSCSQTLNHNVMYWYQQKSSQAPKLLFHYYDKDFNNEADTPDNFQSRRPNTSFCFLDIRSPGLGDTAMYLCATSIRGLADEQYFGPGTRLTVT.

CDR3 DNA sequence: TGTGCCAGCAGTGAATTAGGGGGACACCAAGAGACCCAGTACTTC. Its protein is CASSELGGHQETQYF. The chain carries TRBV2 and TRBJ2-5; a weak D match, TRBD1 (6 bases). Germline-derived CDR1 and CDR2 are SNHLY and FYNNEI. The CDR3 totals 15 residues. Trimming took off 2 bases at V and 0 bases at J, with 10 bases between the two ends.

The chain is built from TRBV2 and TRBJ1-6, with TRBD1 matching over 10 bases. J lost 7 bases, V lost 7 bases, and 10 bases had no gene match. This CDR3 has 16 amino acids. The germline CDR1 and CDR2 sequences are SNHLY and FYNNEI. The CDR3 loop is CASNDPTGGSNSPLHF. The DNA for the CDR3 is TGTGCCAGCAACGACCCGACAGGGGGCTCAAATTCACCCCTCCACTTT. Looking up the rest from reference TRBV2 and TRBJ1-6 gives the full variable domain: EPEVTQTPSHQVTQMGQEVILRCVPISNHLYFYWYRQILGQKVEFLVSFYNNEISEKSEIFDDQFSVERPDGSNFTLKIRSTKLEDSAMYFCASNDPTGGSNSPLHFGNGTRLTVT.

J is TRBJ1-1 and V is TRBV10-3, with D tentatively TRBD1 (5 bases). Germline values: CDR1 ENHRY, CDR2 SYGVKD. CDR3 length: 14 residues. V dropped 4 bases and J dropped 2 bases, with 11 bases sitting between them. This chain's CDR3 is CAISGGRVNTEAFF. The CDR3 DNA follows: TGTGCCATCAGTGGGGGCAGGGTAAACACTGAAGCTTTCTTT.

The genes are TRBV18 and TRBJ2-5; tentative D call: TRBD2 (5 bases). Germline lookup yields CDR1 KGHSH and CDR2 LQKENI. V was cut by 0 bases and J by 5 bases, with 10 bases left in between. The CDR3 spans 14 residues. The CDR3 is CASSPPSGSETQYF. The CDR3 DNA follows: TGTGCCAGCTCACCACCGTCTGGGAGCGAGACCCAGTACTTC.

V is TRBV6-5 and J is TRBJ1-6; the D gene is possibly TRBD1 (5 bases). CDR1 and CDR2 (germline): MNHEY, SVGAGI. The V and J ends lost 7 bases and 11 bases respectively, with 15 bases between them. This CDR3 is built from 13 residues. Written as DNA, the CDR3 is TGTGCCAGCAACACCCAGGGTTGGGCACCCCTCCACTTT. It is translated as CASNTQGWAPLHF.

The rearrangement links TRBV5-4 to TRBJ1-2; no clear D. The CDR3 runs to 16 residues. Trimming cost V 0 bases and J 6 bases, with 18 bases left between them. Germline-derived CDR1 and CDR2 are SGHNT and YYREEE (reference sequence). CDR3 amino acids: CASSLAPGSLANGYTF. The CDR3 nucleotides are TGTGCCAGCAGCTTGGCTCCGGGGAGCCTCGCCAATGGCTACACCTTC.

CDR3 residues: CAISENYEQYF. As DNA, the CDR3 is TGTGCCATCAGTGAGAATTACGAGCAGTACTTC. J is TRBJ2-7 and V is TRBV10-3; D unresolved. This CDR3 spans 11 amino acids. CDR1 is ENHRY, CDR2 SYGVKD, per germline. V was clipped by 2 bases and J by 4 bases, with 3 bases between them.

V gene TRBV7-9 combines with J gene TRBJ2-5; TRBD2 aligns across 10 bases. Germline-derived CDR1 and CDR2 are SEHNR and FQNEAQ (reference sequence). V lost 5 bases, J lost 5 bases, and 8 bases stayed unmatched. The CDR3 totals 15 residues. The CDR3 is CASSRAGGPGETQYF. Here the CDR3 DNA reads TGTGCCAGCAGCCGAGCGGGAGGGCCCGGGGAGACCCAGTACTTC.

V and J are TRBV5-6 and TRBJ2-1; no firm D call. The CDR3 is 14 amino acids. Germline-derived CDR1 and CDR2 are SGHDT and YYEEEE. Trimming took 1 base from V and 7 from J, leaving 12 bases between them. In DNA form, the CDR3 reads TGTGCCAGCAGCTTGACCTCCCTCCGGAATGAGCAGTTCTTC. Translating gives CASSLTSLRNEQFF.

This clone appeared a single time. CDR3 sequence (DNA): TGTGCCAGTAGTCCCATCGGGCGGGAGGGTTCCTACGAGCAGTACTTC. It translates to CASSPIGREGSYEQYF. The chain uses TRBV19 and TRBJ2-7; 9 bases are a match to TRBD2. Germline trimming cut 5 bases from V and 1 base from J; bases unmatched to any gene: 9. CDR3 length equals 16 residues. The V gene's germline CDR1 is LNHDA and CDR2 SQIVND (reference sequence).

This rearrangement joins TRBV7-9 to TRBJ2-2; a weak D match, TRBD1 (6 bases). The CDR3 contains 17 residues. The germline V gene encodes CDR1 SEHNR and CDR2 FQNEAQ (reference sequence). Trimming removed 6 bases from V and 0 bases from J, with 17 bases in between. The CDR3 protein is CASSDIWGQTNTGELFF. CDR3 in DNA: TGTGCCAGCAGTGATATATGGGGGCAGACGAACACCGGGGAGCTGTTTTTT.

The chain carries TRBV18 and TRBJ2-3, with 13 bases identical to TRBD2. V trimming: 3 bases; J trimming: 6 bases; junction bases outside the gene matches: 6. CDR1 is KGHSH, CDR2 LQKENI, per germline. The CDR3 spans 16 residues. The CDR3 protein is CASSPLTSGGSDTQYF. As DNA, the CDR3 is TGTGCCAGCTCACCCCTGACTAGCGGGGGGAGCGATACGCAGTATTTT.

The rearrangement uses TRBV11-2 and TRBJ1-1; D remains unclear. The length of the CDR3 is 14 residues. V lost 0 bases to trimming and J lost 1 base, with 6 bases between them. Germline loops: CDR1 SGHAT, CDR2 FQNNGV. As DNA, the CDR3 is TGTGCCAGCAGCTTAGAGTCTGGGAACACTGAAGCTTTCTTT. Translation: CASSLESGNTEAFF.

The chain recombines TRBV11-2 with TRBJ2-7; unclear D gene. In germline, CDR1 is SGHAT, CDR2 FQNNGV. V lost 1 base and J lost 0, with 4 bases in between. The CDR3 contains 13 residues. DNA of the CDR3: TGTGCCAGCAGCTTAGTTAGCTCCTACGAGCAGTACTTC. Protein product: CASSLVSSYEQYF. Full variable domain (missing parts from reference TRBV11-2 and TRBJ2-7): EAGVAQSPRYKIIEKRQSVAFWCNPISGHATLYWYQQILGQGPKLLIQFQNNGVVDDSQLPKDRFSAERLKGVDSTLKIQPAKLEDSAVYLCASSLVSSYEQYFGPGTRLTVT.

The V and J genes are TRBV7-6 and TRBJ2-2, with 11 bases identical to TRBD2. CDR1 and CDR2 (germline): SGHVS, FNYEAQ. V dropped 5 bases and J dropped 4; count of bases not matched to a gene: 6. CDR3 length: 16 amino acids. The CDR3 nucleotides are TGTGCCAGCAGCATACTAGCGGGAGAGGGCACCGGGGAGCTGTTTTTT. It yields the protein CASSILAGEGTGELFF.

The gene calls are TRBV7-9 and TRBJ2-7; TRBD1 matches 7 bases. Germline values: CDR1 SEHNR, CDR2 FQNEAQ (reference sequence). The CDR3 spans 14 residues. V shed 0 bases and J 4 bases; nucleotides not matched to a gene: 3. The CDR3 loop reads CASSLAVTGYEQYF. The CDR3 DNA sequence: TGTGCCAGCAGCTTAGCGGTGACAGGGTACGAGCAGTACTTC.

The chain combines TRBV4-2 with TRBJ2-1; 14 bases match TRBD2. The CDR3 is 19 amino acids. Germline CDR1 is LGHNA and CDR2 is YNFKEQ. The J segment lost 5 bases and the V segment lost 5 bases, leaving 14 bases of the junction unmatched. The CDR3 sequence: CASSNGHGTSGGIDNEQFF. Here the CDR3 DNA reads TGTGCCAGCAGCAACGGCCATGGGACTAGCGGGGGCATAGACAATGAGCAGTTCTTC.

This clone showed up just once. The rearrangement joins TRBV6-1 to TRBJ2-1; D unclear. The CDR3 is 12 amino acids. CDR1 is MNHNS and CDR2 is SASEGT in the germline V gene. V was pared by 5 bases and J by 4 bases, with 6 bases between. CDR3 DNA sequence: TGTGCCAGCAGTAGACTGTACAATGAGCAGTTCTTC. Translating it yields CASSRLYNEQFF.

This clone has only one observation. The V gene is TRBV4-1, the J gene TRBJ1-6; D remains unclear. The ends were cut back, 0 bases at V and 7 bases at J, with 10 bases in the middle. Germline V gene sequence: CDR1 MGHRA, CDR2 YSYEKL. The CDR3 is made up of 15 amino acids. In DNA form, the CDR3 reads TGCGCCAGCAGCCAAGATGCGACCTCCAATTCACCCCTCCACTTT. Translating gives CASSQDATSNSPLHF.

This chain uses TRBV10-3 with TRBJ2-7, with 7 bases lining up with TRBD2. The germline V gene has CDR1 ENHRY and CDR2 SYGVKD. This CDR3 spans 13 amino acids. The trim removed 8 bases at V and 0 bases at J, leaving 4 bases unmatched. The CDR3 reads CAIGGDSSYEQYF. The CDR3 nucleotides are TGTGCCATCGGGGGGGACTCCTCCTACGAGCAGTACTTC.

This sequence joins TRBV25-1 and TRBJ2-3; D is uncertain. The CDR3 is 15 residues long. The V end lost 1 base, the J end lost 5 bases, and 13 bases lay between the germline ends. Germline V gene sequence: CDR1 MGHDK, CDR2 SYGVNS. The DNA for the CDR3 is TGTGCCAGCAGTGAATTAGACTCCCTGGGAGATACGCAGTATTTT. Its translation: CASSELDSLGDTQYF.

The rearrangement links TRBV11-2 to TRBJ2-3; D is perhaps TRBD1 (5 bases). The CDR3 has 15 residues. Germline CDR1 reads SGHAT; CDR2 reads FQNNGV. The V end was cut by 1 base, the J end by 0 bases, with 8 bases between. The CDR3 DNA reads TGTGCCAGCAGCTTAGCAGGGTTTAGCACAGATACGCAGTATTTT. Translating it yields CASSLAGFSTDTQYF.

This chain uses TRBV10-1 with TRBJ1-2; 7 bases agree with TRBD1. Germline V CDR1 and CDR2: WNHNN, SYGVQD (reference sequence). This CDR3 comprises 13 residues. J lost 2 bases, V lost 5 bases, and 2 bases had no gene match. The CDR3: CASSPGQNYGYTF. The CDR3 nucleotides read TGCGCCAGCAGTCCGGGACAGAACTATGGCTACACCTTC.

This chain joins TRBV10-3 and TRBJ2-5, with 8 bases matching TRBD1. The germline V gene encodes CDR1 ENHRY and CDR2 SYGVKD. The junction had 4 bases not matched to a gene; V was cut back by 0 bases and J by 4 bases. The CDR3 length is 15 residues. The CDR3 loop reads CAISESDRAIETQYF. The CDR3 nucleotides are TGTGCCATCAGTGAGTCGGACAGGGCCATAGAGACCCAGTACTTC.

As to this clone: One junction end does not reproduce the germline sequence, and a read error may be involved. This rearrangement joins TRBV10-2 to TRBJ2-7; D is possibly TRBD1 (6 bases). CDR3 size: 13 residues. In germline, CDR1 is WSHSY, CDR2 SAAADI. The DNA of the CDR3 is TGCGCCAGCAGTGAGGGGGGCTCCCACGAGCAGTACTTC. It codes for CASSEGGSHEQYF.